This T cell receptor beta chain was sequenced in a study of identical twins. TCRdb called the 5' RACE reads again in MiXCR, with one record for every CDR3 protein. This table holds 430,000 or so distinct CDR3 sequences, 20% to 25% found once. This clonotype was recorded a few times. The same sample was also studied in work on T cells expressing NK-cell markers. Turning to that study: HCMV seropositivity characterized seven of the eight sequenced donors, and seronegativity one.

The sequence derives from a woman aged 18-35 years in good health. Sequenced input: CD4+ T cells sorted from blood.

CDR3 loop: CASSKEAQYF. The CDR3, as DNA: TGTGCCAGCAGCAAGGAGGCGCAGTATTTT. The chain recombines TRBV7-9 with TRBJ2-3, with TRBD2 as a possible D gene (5 bases). CDR1 is SEHNR, CDR2 FQNEAQ, per germline (reference sequence). The V end lost 5 bases, the J end lost 10 bases, and 7 bases lay between the germline ends. CDR3 size: 10 residues.